The 14 T cell receptor beta chains below all came from one sample that was sequenced in a study of blood T cell repertoires in COVID-19. Repertoires were generated with immunoSEQ multiplex PCR, while TCRdb's copy carries only in-frame clones and drops some. This table holds 150,000 to 200,000 clones, 65% to 80% found once. Sequenced: PBMCs or T cells enriched from blood (not recorded which). The receptors shown here come from a woman in her 50s with acute COVID-19.

This clone came up a few times. The rearrangement links TRBV29-1 to TRBJ1-1; D unresolved. Germline CDR1 SQVTM, CDR2 ANQGSEA. This CDR3 has 12 amino acids. The V end lost 7 bases, the J end lost 1 base, and 10 bases lay between the germline ends. The CDR3 reads CSGATKNTEAFF. CDR3 bases: TGCAGCGGGGCGACAAAGAACACTGAAGCTTTCTTT.

The chain carries TRBV5-1 and TRBJ2-1; perhaps TRBD2 as D (6 bases). This CDR3 spans 14 amino acids. From germline, CDR1 is SGHRS and CDR2 YFSETQ. The germline V and J ends were trimmed by 4 bases and 10 bases, with 18 bases remaining between them. This CDR3 reads CASSPGLQVQEQFF. Written as DNA, the CDR3 is TGCGCCAGCAGCCCGGGACTCCAGGTCCAGGAGCAGTTCTTC.

The chain couples TRBV28 to TRBJ1-2; D not certain. V was clipped by 3 bases and J by 4 bases, with 12 bases between them. This CDR3 has 14 residues. In germline, CDR1 is MDHEN, CDR2 SYDVKM. The CDR3, as DNA: TGTGCCAGCAGTTTCTTGGAGGGTCTCTATGGCTACACCTTC. This codes for CASSFLEGLYGYTF.

The chain combines TRBV7-9 with TRBJ2-1; D gene ambiguous. The CDR3 has 12 amino acids. Germline values: CDR1 SEHNR, CDR2 FQNEAQ (reference sequence). With 1 base removed from V and 8 bases from J, the gap between germline ends came to 6 bases. The CDR3 region is CASSLGFYEQFF. Written as DNA, the CDR3 is TGTGCCAGCAGCTTAGGTTTCTATGAGCAGTTCTTC.

This chain joins TRBV12-3 or TRBV12-4 and TRBJ1-1, with TRBD1 as a possible D gene (6 bases). Trimming pared 6 bases from V and 7 bases from J, leaving 12 bases between. This CDR3 comprises 12 residues. CDR3 bases: TGTGCCAGCAGCCATTCACAGGGTGAAGCTTTCTTT. Translating it yields CASSHSQGEAFF.

This sequence joins TRBV24-1 and TRBJ1-3, with TRBD1 matching over 7 bases. V lost 6 bases, J lost 0 bases, and 10 bases stayed unmatched. Germline V gene sequence: CDR1 KGHDR, CDR2 SFDVKD. The CDR3 consists of 17 residues. For the CDR3, the DNA is TGTGCCACCAGTCCCTCGAAGGGGGCCAACTCTGGAAACACCATATATTTT. Amino acids: CATSPSKGANSGNTIYF.

The rearrangement links TRBV4-3 to TRBJ2-2, with 8 bases aligning to TRBD2. Germline CDR1 and CDR2: LGHNA and YSLEER. The length of the CDR3 is 15 residues. The junction had 3 bases not matched to a gene; V was cut back by 4 bases and J by 2 bases. CDR3 DNA: TGCGCCAGCAGCCTCGGGGGGGTAAACACCGGGGAGCTGTTTTTT. This sequence encodes CASSLGGVNTGELFF.

CDR3 coding DNA: TGTGCCAGCAGCCTGGGGCTGCTAGGAGGCTACACCTTC. It translates to CASSLGLLGGYTF. V and J are TRBV13 and TRBJ1-2; D might be TRBD1 (5 bases). The V end was cut by 5 bases, the J end by 8 bases, with 15 bases between. The CDR3 consists of 13 residues. Per germline, CDR1 PRHDT and CDR2 FYEKMQ (reference sequence).

This chain uses TRBV12-5 with TRBJ2-7; TRBD1 agrees at 10 bases. V dropped 6 bases and J dropped 1; count of bases not matched to a gene: 12. The germline gives CDR1 LGHNT, CDR2 FRNRAP. The CDR3 has 17 residues. The CDR3 loop is CASGSIHRDRGSYEQYV. For the CDR3, the DNA is TGTGCTAGTGGCTCGATCCACCGGGACAGGGGATCCTACGAGCAGTACGTC.

The CDR3 here is CASRALSRQGQFPTDTQYF. The CDR3 bases are TGTGCCAGCAGGGCCCTCTCTCGACAGGGCCAGTTTCCCACAGATACGCAGTATTTT. V and J are TRBV27 and TRBJ2-3, with 7 bases fitting TRBD1. CDR1 is MNHEY and CDR2 is SMNVEV in the germline V gene (reference sequence). The CDR3 is made up of 19 amino acids. The V and J ends lost 6 bases and 2 bases, in that order; junction bases with no gene match: 20.

The rearrangement links TRBV9 to TRBJ1-3; 10 bases are shared with TRBD1. Germline values: CDR1 SGDLS, CDR2 YYNGEE. This CDR3 contains 18 residues. Losses at the gene ends were 3 bases for V and 1 base for J; bases not matched to a gene: 10. CDR3 in amino acids: CASSAGQGFSLSGNTIYF. CDR3 DNA sequence: TGTGCCAGCAGCGCGGGACAGGGGTTCTCCTTATCTGGAAACACCATATATTTT. Filled out from reference TRBV9 and TRBJ1-3, the complete variable domain reads DSGVTQTPKHLITATGQRVTLRCSPRSGDLSVYWYQQSLDQGLQFLIQYYNGEERAKGNILERFSAQQFPDLHSELNLSSLELGDSALYFCASSAGQGFSLSGNTIYFGEGSWLTVV.

This clone appeared a few times. The chain uses TRBV29-1 and TRBJ2-1; perhaps TRBD1 as D (5 bases). Germline-derived CDR1 and CDR2 are SQVTM and ANQGSEA. The V end lost 4 bases, the J end lost 6 bases, and 16 bases lay between the germline ends. The CDR3 spans 14 residues. The CDR3: CSVVSQVVSNEQFF. The DNA of the CDR3 is TGCAGCGTTGTCTCACAGGTGGTCTCCAATGAGCAGTTCTTC.

Only one count was recorded for this clone. The chain recombines TRBV18 with TRBJ2-2; D gene ambiguous. The CDR3 loop spans 14 amino acids. Trimming took off 3 bases at V and 7 bases at J, with 12 bases between the two ends. CDR1 and CDR2 from the germline V gene are KGHSH and LQKENI. The CDR3 DNA is TGTGCCAGCTCACCCGATCTCACGGTCGGGGAGCTGTTTTTT. This encodes CASSPDLTVGELFF.

V is TRBV24-1 and J is TRBJ2-3, with TRBD1 identical over 7 bases. The V and J ends lost 4 bases and 1 base, in that order; junction bases with no gene match: 4. The germline CDR1 and CDR2 sequences are KGHDR and SFDVKD. CDR3 length equals 15 residues. The CDR3 loop is CATSEYGTGTDTQYF. The CDR3 nucleotides read TGTGCCACCAGTGAATACGGGACAGGCACAGATACGCAGTATTTT.